Following are 27 T cell receptor beta chains from one sample sequenced in a study of early T cells in non-severe SARS-CoV-2 infection. TCRdb redid the calling of the 5' RACE reads with MiXCR, one entry per CDR3 protein. The sample lists more than 70,000 distinct CDR3 sequences, 11% seen once, with about 12% in the top ten. The source was whole blood, collected at baseline. The receptor set was obtained from an adult who was a healthcare worker with PCR-confirmed SARS-CoV-2 infection or an uninfected control (not recorded which).

The rearrangement joins TRBV6-1 to TRBJ2-3; no firm D call. V was pared by 6 bases and J by 4 bases, with 11 bases between. The CDR3 has 13 amino acids. Germline CDR1 reads MNHNS; CDR2 reads SASEGT. The CDR3 DNA follows: TGTGCCAGCAGAAAGGAGATTGCAGATACGCAGTATTTT. It yields the protein CASRKEIADTQYF.

In its sample, this clonotype was seen a few times. This chain links TRBV5-6 with TRBJ2-7, with D tentatively TRBD1 (6 bases). The germline gives CDR1 SGHDT, CDR2 YYEEEE. V lost 0 bases and J lost 3, with 7 bases in between. This CDR3 is built from 13 residues. The CDR3 nucleotides read TGTGCCAGCAGCTTGGGGACAGTCTACGAGCAGTACTTC. Translation gives CASSLGTVYEQYF.

This chain connects TRBV2 to TRBJ2-7, with D perhaps matching TRBD1 or TRBD2 (5 bases each). This CDR3 has 15 residues. V lost 7 bases and J 6 bases, leaving 22 bases between the germline ends. The germline V gene has CDR1 SNHLY and CDR2 FYNNEI. The CDR3 reads CASTSRGPPSPEQYF. For the CDR3, the DNA is TGTGCCAGCACCTCAAGGGGACCCCCCAGCCCCGAGCAGTACTTC.

This clonotype has a handful of counts. The chain employs TRBV7-2 and TRBJ2-7, with D perhaps being TRBD1 or TRBD2 (5 bases each). Germline CDR1 is SGHTA and CDR2 is FQGNSA. Trimming left V 8 bases short and J 6 bases short, with 14 bases between. The CDR3 sequence is 12 residues long. As DNA, the CDR3 is TGTGCCAGCTCCCCCGAGGGGCTCGAGCAGTACTTC. Protein sequence: CASSPEGLEQYF.

This clonotype was detected a few times. The rearrangement uses TRBV2 and TRBJ2-3; D gene uncertain. Germline values: CDR1 SNHLY, CDR2 FYNNEI. The CDR3 has 13 amino acids. The V end lost 10 bases, the J end lost 2 bases, and 13 bases lay between the germline ends. CDR3 in amino acids: CAIETPFTDTQYF. The CDR3 region has the DNA TGTGCCATCGAGACACCCTTCACAGATACGCAGTATTTT.

This clonotype was detected many times. V and J are TRBV28 and TRBJ2-7; D possibly corresponds to TRBD1 (6 bases). V was cut by 8 bases and J by 5 bases, with 25 bases left in between. There are 16 residues in the CDR3. Germline CDR1 MDHEN, CDR2 SYDVKM. CDR3 nucleotides: TGTGCCAGCCACCCTCTGGGGGCAGGGGCTTCGGACGAGCAGTACTTC. This encodes CASHPLGAGASDEQYF.

This chain connects TRBV25-1 to TRBJ2-1, with TRBD2 matching over 12 bases. J was trimmed by 9 bases and V by 9 bases; bases with no gene match: 3. The CDR3 consists of 12 residues. CDR1 MGHDK and CDR2 SYGVNS come from the germline V gene. The CDR3, as DNA: TGTGCCAGACCGGGACTAGCGGGTGAGCAGTTCTTC. As protein: CARPGLAGEQFF.

The V call is TRBV12-3 or TRBV12-4, the J call TRBJ2-1, with TRBD2 as a possible D gene (6 bases). V lost 7 bases, J lost 7 bases, and 17 bases lay in between. This CDR3 is 14 amino acids long. The CDR3 loop is CASTPDGGTNEQFF. The CDR3 DNA follows: TGTGCCAGCACCCCCGATGGGGGGACTAATGAGCAGTTCTTC.

V and J are TRBV14 and TRBJ1-1; possibly TRBD1 for D (6 bases). V dropped 0 bases and J dropped 7 bases, with 9 bases sitting between them. The CDR3 is 13 residues long. Germline CDR1 is SGHDN and CDR2 is FVKESK. The CDR3 nucleotides are TGTGCCAGCAGCCAAGATCTGGACAGTGAAGCTTTCTTT. Protein: CASSQDLDSEAFF.

This clonotype came up many times. The V and J genes are TRBV12-3 or TRBV12-4 and TRBJ1-5; 7 bases align to TRBD1. This CDR3 region has 13 residues. Losses at the gene ends were 3 bases for V and 9 bases for J; bases not matched to a gene: 5. CDR3 region: CASSLSGGVPQHF. CDR3 bases: TGTGCCAGCAGTTTGTCAGGGGGGGTGCCCCAGCATTTT.

This clonotype was observed a few times. The chain employs TRBV7-7 and TRBJ2-2; D is unresolved. The V and J ends lost 3 bases and 5 bases respectively, with 19 bases between them. The CDR3 is 17 residues long. CDR1 and CDR2 (germline): SSHAT, FNYEAQ (reference sequence). The CDR3 loop is CASSLTPSPPATGELFF. The CDR3 DNA reads as TGTGCCAGCAGCTTGACCCCGAGCCCGCCAGCTACCGGGGAGCTGTTTTTT.

In this sample, this clonotype turned up a few times. The chain links TRBV3-1 to TRBJ1-4; D unclear. V was clipped by 4 bases and J by 7 bases, with 7 bases between them. CDR1 and CDR2 (germline): LGHDT, YNNKEL (reference sequence). The CDR3 runs to 12 residues. Here the CDR3 DNA reads TGTGCCAGCAGCCCCCGGGCTGAAAAACTGTTTTTT. Translation gives CASSPRAEKLFF.

This chain connects TRBV7-3 to TRBJ2-1, with 8 nucleotides matching TRBD2. The CDR3 spans 18 residues. Trimming removed 3 bases from V and 5 bases from J; junction bases left unmatched: 15. Germline lookup yields CDR1 SGHTA and CDR2 FQGTGA. CDR3 nucleotide sequence: TGTGCCAGCAGCTTTTCTGGCGGGGGGCCTGCCGGACACAATGAGCAGTTCTTC. Translating gives CASSFSGGGPAGHNEQFF.

This clonotype was detected many times. This sequence joins TRBV28 and TRBJ2-1, with D possibly TRBD1 on 5 matching bases. Germline V gives CDR1 MDHEN, CDR2 SYDVKM. Trimming pared 6 bases from V and 4 bases from J, leaving 19 bases between. The CDR3 consists of 16 residues. The CDR3 sequence: CASSSIVGRKYNEQFF. The CDR3 region has the DNA TGTGCCAGCAGCTCGATAGTGGGGCGCAAATACAATGAGCAGTTCTTC.

This sequence joins TRBV29-1 and TRBJ1-2, with 8 bases identical to TRBD1. The length of the CDR3 is 14 residues. From germline, CDR1 is SQVTM and CDR2 ANQGSEA. V lost 6 bases and J lost 6; bases outside the gene matches: 12. The DNA for the CDR3 is TGCAGCGTGGCGGACAGGGTTTATAAGGATGGCTACACCTTC. Amino acids: CSVADRVYKDGYTF.

This clonotype was found a few times. As DNA, the CDR3 is TGTGCCAGCAGCTTCACCGGGGAGACAGATACGCAGTATTTT. Its translation is CASSFTGETDTQYF. V and J are TRBV7-9 and TRBJ2-3; maybe TRBD2 (5 bases). The CDR3 covers 14 residues. The V gene lost 3 bases and the J gene lost 3 bases, with 10 bases spanning the gap. Germline CDR1 SEHNR, CDR2 FQNEAQ (reference sequence).

This clonotype was seen a handful of times. This chain connects TRBV12-3 or TRBV12-4 to TRBJ1-2, with a weak D call TRBD1 (6 bases). This CDR3 has 13 amino acids. V was trimmed by 8 bases and J by 8 bases, leaving 18 bases between them. The CDR3 bases are TGTGCCAGCTCCGCCCAGGGGCTTGGCGGCTACACCTTC. Its translation: CASSAQGLGGYTF.

This clonotype has a count of ten or more. The gene calls are TRBV7-6 and TRBJ2-7; D is undetermined. CDR1 SGHVS and CDR2 FNYEAQ come from the germline V gene. The V gene lost 1 base and the J gene lost 1 base, with 11 bases spanning the gap. The CDR3 totals 15 residues. Here the CDR3 reads CASSLEKTFSYEQYF. CDR3 nucleotides: TGTGCCAGCAGCTTAGAAAAGACATTTTCCTACGAGCAGTACTTC.

The chain carries TRBV15 and TRBJ2-1; 9 positions agree with TRBD1. This CDR3 is 15 amino acids long. V dropped 1 base and J dropped 6; count of bases not matched to a gene: 4. Germline assignment: CDR1 LNHNV and CDR2 YYDKDF (reference sequence). The CDR3 sequence is CATSRAGTGPNEQFF. The CDR3 DNA sequence: TGTGCCACCAGCAGAGCCGGGACAGGGCCCAATGAGCAGTTCTTC.

A few counts support this clonotype. J is TRBJ1-1 and V is TRBV10-3; D gene ambiguous. There are 15 residues in the CDR3. The germline V gene encodes CDR1 ENHRY and CDR2 SYGVKD. Trimming cost V 8 bases and J 1 base, with 17 bases left between them. In nucleotides, the CDR3 is TGTGCCATCGCCCCAACGGGCTTCGAGAACACTGAAGCTTTCTTT. It translates to CAIAPTGFENTEAFF.

The chain has TRBV6-5 and TRBJ2-1; 8 bases match TRBD2. Germline-derived CDR1 and CDR2 are MNHEY and SVGAGI. The V and J ends lost 10 bases and 7 bases, in that order; junction bases with no gene match: 12. The CDR3 totals 14 residues. The CDR3 spells CATHTGGGGNEQFF. The CDR3 region has the DNA TGTGCCACCCACACCGGGGGCGGGGGGAATGAGCAGTTCTTC.

In its sample, this clonotype was seen many times. The chain recombines TRBV28 with TRBJ1-2, with a possible D match to TRBD1 (6 bases). The V gene's germline CDR1 is MDHEN and CDR2 SYDVKM. The CDR3 contains 13 residues. The V end lost 2 bases, the J end lost 5 bases, and 9 bases lay between the germline ends. The CDR3 here is CASSLRQGYGYTF. The CDR3 DNA is TGTGCCAGCAGTTTACGTCAGGGGTATGGCTACACCTTC.

The V gene is TRBV11-2, the J gene TRBJ2-1; 7 bases are shared with TRBD2. The CDR3 spans 15 residues. The germline gives CDR1 SGHAT, CDR2 FQNNGV. The ends lost 5 bases at V and 9 bases at J; junction bases unmatched: 13. The CDR3 nucleotides read TGTGCCAGCAGCATCCTAGCGGCCCCCGGGGGTGAGCAGTTCTTC. It specifies CASSILAAPGGEQFF.

This clonotype was detected a few times. The chain uses TRBV7-2 and TRBJ1-2; D call uncertain. The germline gives CDR1 SGHTA, CDR2 FQGNSA. The ends were cut back, 1 base at V and 0 bases at J, with 9 bases in the middle. The CDR3 has 15 amino acids. The CDR3 loop is CASSLVVGTNYGYTF. CDR3 bases: TGTGCCAGCAGCTTAGTTGTCGGGACTAACTATGGCTACACCTTC.

The genes are TRBV7-9 and TRBJ2-7; possibly TRBD1 or TRBD2 for D (5 bases each). CDR3 length: 15 amino acids. The germline V and J ends were trimmed by 1 base and 3 bases, with 13 bases remaining between them. Germline V gives CDR1 SEHNR, CDR2 FQNEAQ (reference sequence). The CDR3 nucleotides read TGTGCCAGCAGCTTAGATGGGACGGGTATCTACGAGCAGTACTTC. It translates to CASSLDGTGIYEQYF.

J is TRBJ1-2 and V is TRBV12-3 or TRBV12-4, with D unclear. V lost 3 bases and J lost 2, with 7 bases in between. This CDR3 comprises 13 residues. CDR3: CASSFRRNYGYTF. CDR3 DNA: TGTGCCAGCAGTTTTCGGCGAAACTATGGCTACACCTTC.

The rearrangement joins TRBV14 to TRBJ2-7; D not certain. Germline V gene data show CDR1 as SGHDN and CDR2 as FVKESK. Between the trimmed V and J ends, which lost 3 bases and 7 bases, there was a span of 7 bases. The CDR3 is made up of 11 amino acids. CDR3 region: CASSHGQEQYF. The CDR3 DNA is TGTGCCAGCAGCCACGGTCAGGAGCAGTACTTC. Full variable domain (rest looked up from reference TRBV14 and TRBJ2-7): EAGVTQFPSHSVIEKGQTVTLRCDPISGHDNLYWYRRVMGKEIKFLLHFVKESKQDESGMPNNRFLAERTGGTYSTLKVQPAELEDSGVYFCASSHGQEQYFGPGTRLTVT.